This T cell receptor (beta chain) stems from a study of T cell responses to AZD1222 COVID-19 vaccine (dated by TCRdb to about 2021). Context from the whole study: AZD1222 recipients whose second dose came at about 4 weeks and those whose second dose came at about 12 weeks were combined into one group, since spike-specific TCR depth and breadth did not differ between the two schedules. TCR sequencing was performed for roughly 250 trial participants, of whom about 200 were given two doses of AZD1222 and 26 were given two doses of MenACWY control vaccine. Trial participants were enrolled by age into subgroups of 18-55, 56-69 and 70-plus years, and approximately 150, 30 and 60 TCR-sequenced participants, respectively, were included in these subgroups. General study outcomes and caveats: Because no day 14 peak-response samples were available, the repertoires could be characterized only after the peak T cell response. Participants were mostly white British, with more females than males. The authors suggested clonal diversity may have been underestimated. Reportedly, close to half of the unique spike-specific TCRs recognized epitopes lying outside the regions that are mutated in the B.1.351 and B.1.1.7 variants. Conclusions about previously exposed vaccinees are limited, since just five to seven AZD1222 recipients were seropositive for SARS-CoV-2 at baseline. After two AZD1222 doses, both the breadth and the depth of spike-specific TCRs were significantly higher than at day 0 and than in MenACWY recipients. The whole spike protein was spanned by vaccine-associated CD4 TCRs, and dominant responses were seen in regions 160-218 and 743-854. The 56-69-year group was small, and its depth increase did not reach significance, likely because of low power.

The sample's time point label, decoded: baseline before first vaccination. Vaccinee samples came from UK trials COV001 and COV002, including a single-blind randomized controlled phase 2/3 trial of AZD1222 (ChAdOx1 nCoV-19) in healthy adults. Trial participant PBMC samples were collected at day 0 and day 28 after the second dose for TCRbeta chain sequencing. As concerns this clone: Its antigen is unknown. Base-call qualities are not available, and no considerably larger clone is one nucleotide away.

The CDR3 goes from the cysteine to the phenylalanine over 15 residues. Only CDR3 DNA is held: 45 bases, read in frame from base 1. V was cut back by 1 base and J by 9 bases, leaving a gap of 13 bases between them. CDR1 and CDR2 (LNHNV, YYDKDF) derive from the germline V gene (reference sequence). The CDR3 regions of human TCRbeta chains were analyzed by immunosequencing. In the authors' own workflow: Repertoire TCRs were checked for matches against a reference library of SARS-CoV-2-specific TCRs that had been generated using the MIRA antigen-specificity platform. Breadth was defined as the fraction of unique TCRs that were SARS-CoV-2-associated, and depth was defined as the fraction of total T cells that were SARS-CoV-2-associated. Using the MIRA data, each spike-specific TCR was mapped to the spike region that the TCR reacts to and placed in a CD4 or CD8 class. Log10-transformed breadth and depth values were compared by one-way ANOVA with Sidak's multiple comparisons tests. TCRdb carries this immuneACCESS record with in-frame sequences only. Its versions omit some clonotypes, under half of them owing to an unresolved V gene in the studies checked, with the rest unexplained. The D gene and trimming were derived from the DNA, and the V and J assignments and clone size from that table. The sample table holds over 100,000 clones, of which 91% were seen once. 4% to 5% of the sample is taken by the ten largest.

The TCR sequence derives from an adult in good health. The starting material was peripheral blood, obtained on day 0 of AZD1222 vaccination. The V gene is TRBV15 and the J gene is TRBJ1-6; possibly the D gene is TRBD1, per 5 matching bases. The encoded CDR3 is CATSRGGARGSPLHF. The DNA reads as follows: TGTGCCACCAGCAGAGGCGGGGCCCGCGGTTCACCCCTCCACTTT.